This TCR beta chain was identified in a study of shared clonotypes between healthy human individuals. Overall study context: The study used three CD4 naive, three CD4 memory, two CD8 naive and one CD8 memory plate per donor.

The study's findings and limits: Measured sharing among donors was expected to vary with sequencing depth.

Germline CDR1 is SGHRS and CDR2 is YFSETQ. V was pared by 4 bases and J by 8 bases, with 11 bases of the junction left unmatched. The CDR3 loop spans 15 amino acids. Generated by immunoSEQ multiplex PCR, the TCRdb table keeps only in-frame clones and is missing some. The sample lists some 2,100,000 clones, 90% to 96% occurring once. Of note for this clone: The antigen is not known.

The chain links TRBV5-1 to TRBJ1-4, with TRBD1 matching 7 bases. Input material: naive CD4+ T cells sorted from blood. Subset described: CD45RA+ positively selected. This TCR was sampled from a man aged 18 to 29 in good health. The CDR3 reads CASSTAGGSEEKLFF. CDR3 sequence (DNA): TGCGCCAGCAGCACCGCAGGGGGGTCCGAAGAAAAACTGTTTTTT. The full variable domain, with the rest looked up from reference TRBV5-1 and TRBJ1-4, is KAGVTQTPRYLIKTRGQQVTLSCSPISGHRSVSWYQQTPGQGLQFLFEYFSETQRNKGNFPGRFSGRQFSNSRSEMNVSTLELGDSALYLCASSTAGGSEEKLFFGSGTQLSVL.